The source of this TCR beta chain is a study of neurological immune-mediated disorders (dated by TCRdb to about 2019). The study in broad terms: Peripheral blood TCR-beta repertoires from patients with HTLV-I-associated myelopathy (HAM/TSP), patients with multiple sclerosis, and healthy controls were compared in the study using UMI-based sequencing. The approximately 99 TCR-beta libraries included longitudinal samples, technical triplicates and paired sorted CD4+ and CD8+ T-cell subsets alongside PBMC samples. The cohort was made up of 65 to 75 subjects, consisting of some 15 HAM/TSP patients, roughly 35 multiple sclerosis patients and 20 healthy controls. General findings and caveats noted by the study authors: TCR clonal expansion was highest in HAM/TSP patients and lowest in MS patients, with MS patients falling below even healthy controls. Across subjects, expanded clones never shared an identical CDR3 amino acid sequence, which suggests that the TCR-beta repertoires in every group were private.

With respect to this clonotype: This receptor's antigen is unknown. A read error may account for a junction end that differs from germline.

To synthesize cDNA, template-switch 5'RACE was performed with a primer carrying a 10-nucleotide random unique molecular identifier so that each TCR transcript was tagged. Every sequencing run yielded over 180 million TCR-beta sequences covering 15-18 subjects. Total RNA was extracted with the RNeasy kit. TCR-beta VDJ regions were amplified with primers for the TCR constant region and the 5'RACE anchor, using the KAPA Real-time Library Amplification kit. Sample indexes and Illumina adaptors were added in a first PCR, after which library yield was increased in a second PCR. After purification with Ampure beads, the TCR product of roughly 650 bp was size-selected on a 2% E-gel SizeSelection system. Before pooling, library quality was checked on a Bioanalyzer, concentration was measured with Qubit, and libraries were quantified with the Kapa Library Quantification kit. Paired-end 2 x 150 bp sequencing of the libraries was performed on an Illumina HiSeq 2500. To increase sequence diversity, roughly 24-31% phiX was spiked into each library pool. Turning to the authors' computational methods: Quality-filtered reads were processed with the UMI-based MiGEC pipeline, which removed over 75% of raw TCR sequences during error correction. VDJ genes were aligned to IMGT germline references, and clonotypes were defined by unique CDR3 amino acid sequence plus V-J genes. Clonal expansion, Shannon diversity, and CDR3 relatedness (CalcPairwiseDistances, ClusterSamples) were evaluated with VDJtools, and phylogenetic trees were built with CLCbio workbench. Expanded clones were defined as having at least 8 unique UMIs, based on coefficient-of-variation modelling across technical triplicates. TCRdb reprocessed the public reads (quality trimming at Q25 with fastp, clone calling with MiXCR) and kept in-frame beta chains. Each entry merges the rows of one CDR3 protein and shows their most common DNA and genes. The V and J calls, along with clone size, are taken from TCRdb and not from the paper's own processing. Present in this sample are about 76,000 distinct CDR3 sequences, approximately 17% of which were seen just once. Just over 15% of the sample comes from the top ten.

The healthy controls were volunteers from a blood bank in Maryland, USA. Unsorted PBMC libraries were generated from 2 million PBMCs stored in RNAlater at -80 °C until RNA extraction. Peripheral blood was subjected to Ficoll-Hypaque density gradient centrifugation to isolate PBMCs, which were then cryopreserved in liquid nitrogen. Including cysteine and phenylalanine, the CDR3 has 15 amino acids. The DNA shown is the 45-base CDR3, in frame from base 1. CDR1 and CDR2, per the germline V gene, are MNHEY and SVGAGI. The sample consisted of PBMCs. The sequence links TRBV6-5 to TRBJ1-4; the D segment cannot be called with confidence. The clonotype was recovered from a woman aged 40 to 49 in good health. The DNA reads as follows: TGTGTCAGCAGCCTCATCTTTGCAACTAATGAGAAACTGTTTTTT. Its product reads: CVSSLIFATNEKLFF.